Reported below is one TCR beta chain. No antigen is known for it. The CDR3 is 13 residues long. V lost 0 bases, J lost 4 bases, and 6 bases lay in between. CDR1 and CDR2 (germline): MNHEY, SVGAGI. This sample is part of a study of high-grade serous ovarian cancer treatment subgroups. Measured with immunoSEQ multiplex PCR; TCRdb has only the in-frame clones, and not every one. Among thousands of clones listed, under 85% were seen once. General study points: Repertoire similarity ranged about 0.1 to 0.79 between tumors of one patient.

Tumor samples were obtained before definitive surgery or chemotherapy. The sequenced sample was tumor tissue. The chain joins TRBV6-5 to TRBJ1-2; the D is unclear. The clonotype was recovered from a human donor with high-grade serous ovarian cancer. The CDR3 region is CASSYSGAYGYTF. In DNA form, the CDR3 reads TGTGCCAGCAGTTACTCAGGAGCCTATGGCTACACCTTC.